Presented here are 18 T cell receptor beta chains from one specimen sequenced in a study of T cells in women clearing cervical HPV infection. This table comes from immunoSEQ multiplex PCR, and its TCRdb copy is limited to in-frame clones, with some not included. Its clone listing holds 20,000 to 25,000 clones. Sequenced sample: blood buffy coat. These receptors all come from a woman between 18 and 70 years old with a cervical HPV16 infection that either progressed to CIN3+ or cleared (not recorded which).

As concerns this clone: Sequencing ends 3 residues short of the CDR3 end; the germline J gene provides the rest. The chain carries TRBV5-6 and TRBJ2-3; no definite D call. This CDR3 has 13 amino acids. Germline CDR1 and CDR2: SGHDT and YYEEEE. Trimming removed 1 base at V and 8 bases at J, with 11 bases between. The covered CDR3 bases are TGTGCCAGCAGCTTGATCAGGCTCGGTACG. Protein product: CASSLIRLGT. Given in full, the CDR3 is CASSLIRLGTQYF.

To note about this clone: Read data end 3 residues before the CDR3 end; the end is taken from the germline J gene. This chain joins TRBV5-5 and TRBJ1-5; D unclear. The CDR3 consists of 14 residues. Germline V gene sequence: CDR1 SGHKS, CDR2 YYEKEE (reference sequence). V was trimmed by 0 bases and J by 7 bases, leaving 11 bases between them. CDR3 bases read: TGTGCCAGCAGCTTGGGGGGAGCGGGCCAGCCC. Protein product: CASSLGGAGQP. The whole CDR3 protein is CASSLGGAGQPQHF.

Concerning this clone: Sequencing ends 3 residues short of the CDR3 end; the germline J gene provides the rest. The same CDR3 also results from other DNA sequences found in this sample. The chain employs TRBV18 and TRBJ1-1; D ambiguous. Looked up from germline, CDR1 is KGHSH and CDR2 is LQKENI. This CDR3 contains 15 residues. Incomplete CDR3 DNA: TGTGCCAGCTCACCCATAGCGGGAGAGGGAGAGACA. Protein product: CASSPIAGEGET. The whole CDR3 sequence is CASSPIAGEGETAFF.

On this clone itself: The read stops 3 residues short of the end of the CDR3; the missing end is completed from the germline J gene. The V and J genes are TRBV18 and TRBJ1-2; D gene uncertain. V was cut by 6 bases and J by 4 bases, with 15 bases left in between. Per the germline V gene, CDR1 is KGHSH and CDR2 is LQKENI. CDR3 length: 14 amino acids. Partial CDR3 DNA: TGTGCCAGCTCTCTTGACATGACCGTCTATGGC. Protein sequence: CASSLDMTVYG. The entire CDR3 protein is CASSLDMTVYGYTF.

On this clone itself: The read halts 3 residues ahead of the CDR3 end, with the missing end drawn from the germline J gene. J is TRBJ2-1 and V is TRBV15, with TRBD1 identical over 9 bases. Per the germline V gene, CDR1 is LNHNV and CDR2 is YYDKDF (reference sequence). V gave up 3 bases and J gave up 4 bases; unmatched junction bases: 4. This CDR3 contains 15 residues. CDR3 sequence reads: CATSRTGGGYNEQFF. CDR3 bases read: TGTGCCACCAGCAGGACAGGGGGGGGATACAATGAG.

A note on this clone: From the germline J gene comes the end of the CDR3, since the read stops 3 residues before it. Other DNA sequences of this sample code for an identical CDR3. The V and J genes are TRBV12-5 and TRBJ2-3; D unresolved. V was clipped by 3 bases and J by 6 bases, with 13 bases between them. The CDR3 totals 14 residues. Germline V lookup: CDR1 LGHNT, CDR2 FRNRAP. The sequenced CDR3 bases are TGTGCTAGTGGTTTATGGCAGTCCACCGATACG. Its protein product is CASGLWQSTDT. The entire CDR3 sequence reads CASGLWQSTDTQYF.

Details on this clone: The CDR3 end falls 3 residues outside the read, so it is completed with the germline J gene. The rearrangement links TRBV5-1 to TRBJ2-7; 7 nucleotides align to TRBD2. V dropped 1 base and J dropped 3; count of bases not matched to a gene: 4. Germline values: CDR1 SGHRS, CDR2 YFSETQ. CDR3 length: 14 amino acids. This chain's CDR3 is CASSLTPSGYEQYF. CDR3 bases read: TGCGCCAGCAGCTTGACCCCTAGCGGCTACGAG.

In the case of this clone: The CDR3 extends 3 residues past the end of the read, so its final part is completed from the germline J gene. The chain uses TRBV20-1 and TRBJ1-1, with TRBD1 as a possible D gene (5 bases). This CDR3 region has 14 residues. Germline loops: CDR1 DFQATT, CDR2 SNEGSKA (reference sequence). Trimming took 5 bases from V and 3 from J, leaving 16 bases between them. CDR3 sequence reads: CSASEGSRYTEAFF. The CDR3 DNA, read in part, is TGCAGTGCTTCCGAGGGGAGCAGGTACACTGAA.

For this clone: Relative to the germline gene, one junction end is altered; a read error may explain this. The read falls 3 residues short of the CDR3 end, and the missing part is taken from the germline J gene. The rearrangement links TRBV4-2 to TRBJ2-2; perhaps TRBD2 as D (5 bases). The germline gives CDR1 LGHNA, CDR2 YNFKEQ. This CDR3 spans 15 amino acids. The CDR3 loop reads CASSQDSTGLEKLFF. CDR3 bases read: TGCGCCAGCAGCCAAGATTCGACGGGGTTGGAAAAG.

The CDR3 loop reads CASSPYRSQETQYF. The CDR3 bases that were read are TGTGCCAGCAGTCCATATCGTAGTCAAGAGACG. J is TRBJ2-3 and V is TRBV6-2 or TRBV6-3, with no clear D. Read data end 3 residues before the CDR3 end; the end is taken from the germline J gene. The CDR3 is 14 amino acids. CDR1 is MNHEY, CDR2 SVGEGT, per germline.

Worth noting for this clone: The read terminates 3 residues ahead of where the CDR3 ends, so the germline J gene completes it. This chain joins TRBV28 and TRBJ2-3, with 9 nucleotides matching TRBD1. Trimming removed 7 bases from V and 8 bases from J; junction bases left unmatched: 10. Germline CDR1 and CDR2: MDHEN and SYDVKM. This CDR3 comprises 14 residues. CDR3: CASTLTGGVGTQYF. The covered CDR3 bases are TGTGCCAGCACCCTTACAGGGGGCGTAGGTACG.

About this clone: The read comes to an end 3 residues before the CDR3 does, leaving the germline J gene to fill in the end. The chain is built from TRBV4-2 and TRBJ2-7; 9 bases map to TRBD1. This CDR3 contains 14 residues. V was pared by 5 bases and J by 3 bases, with 5 bases of the junction left unmatched. The germline gives CDR1 LGHNA, CDR2 YNFKEQ. The CDR3 bases that were read are TGTGCCAGCAGCGAGGGACAGGGTGGCTACGAG. This sequence encodes CASSEGQGGYE. The whole CDR3 sequence reads CASSEGQGGYEQYF.

As to this clone: The CDR3 end lies 3 residues beyond the end of the read and is filled in from the germline J gene. The chain is built from TRBV20-1 and TRBJ2-1, with 8 bases fitting TRBD1. J lost 9 bases, V lost 2 bases, and 12 bases had no gene match. Germline V gene lookup returns CDR1 DFQATT and CDR2 SNEGSKA (reference sequence). The CDR3 covers 15 residues. Partial CDR3 DNA: TGCAGTGCTAGATCAGGGACCGGGACAGGCAGTGAG. It codes for CSARSGTGTGSE. The entire CDR3 protein is CSARSGTGTGSEQFF.

Note on this clone: The read ends 3 residues early relative to the CDR3; the germline J gene fills the gap. This rearrangement joins TRBV20-1 to TRBJ2-2, with 10 bases lining up with TRBD2. From germline, CDR1 is DFQATT and CDR2 SNEGSKA (reference sequence). J lost 4 bases, V lost 4 bases, and 6 bases had no gene match. This CDR3 region has 15 residues. The sequenced part of the CDR3 DNA is TGCAGTGCTAATAACCTAGCGGGGGCCACCGGGGAG. Translation gives CSANNLAGATGE. The whole CDR3 sequence is CSANNLAGATGELFF.

Points on this clone: The read gets to within 3 residues of the CDR3 end, and the germline J gene fills in the rest. V usage is TRBV19 and J usage is TRBJ1-2; D is possibly TRBD1 (5 bases). The CDR3 has 15 residues. Looked up from germline, CDR1 is LNHDA and CDR2 is SQIVND (reference sequence). The CDR3 loop is CASSTWGLHTYDYTF. CDR3 bases read: TGTGCCAGTAGTACCTGGGGACTGCACACCTACGAC.

CDR3 sequence reads: CASSRTLAGGPQYF. The part of the CDR3 DNA that was read is TGTGCCAGCAGCCGAACTCTAGCGGGGGGACCG. The chain couples TRBV7-2 to TRBJ2-3, with 11 bases fitting TRBD2. Read sequence stops 3 residues before the CDR3 end, and the germline J gene provides the missing end. The CDR3 extends over 14 amino acids. CDR1 and CDR2 (germline): SGHTA, FQGNSA.

On this clone: The sequenced fragment ends 3 residues before the CDR3 boundary, so the rest is inferred from the germline J gene. This rearrangement joins TRBV9 to TRBJ2-1; 9 nucleotides agree with TRBD2. After removal of 2 bases from V and 6 bases from J, the junction contained 9 bases not matched to a gene. Germline V gene lookup returns CDR1 SGDLS and CDR2 YYNGEE. The CDR3 totals 16 residues. CDR3 amino acids: CASSVGAGGLTNEQFF. Incomplete CDR3 DNA: TGTGCCAGCAGCGTTGGAGCGGGAGGCCTCACCAATGAG.

A remark on this clone: The read terminates 3 residues before the CDR3 end, so the remaining end is supplied by the germline J gene. The chain has TRBV28 and TRBJ2-3; TRBD2 might be the D (5 bases). The CDR3 has 13 amino acids. V lost 11 bases and J lost 2, with 14 bases in between. Germline values: CDR1 MDHEN, CDR2 SYDVKM. The CDR3 protein is CAGLDSYTDTQYF. CDR3 bases read: TGTGCCGGACTGGACTCCTACACAGATACG.